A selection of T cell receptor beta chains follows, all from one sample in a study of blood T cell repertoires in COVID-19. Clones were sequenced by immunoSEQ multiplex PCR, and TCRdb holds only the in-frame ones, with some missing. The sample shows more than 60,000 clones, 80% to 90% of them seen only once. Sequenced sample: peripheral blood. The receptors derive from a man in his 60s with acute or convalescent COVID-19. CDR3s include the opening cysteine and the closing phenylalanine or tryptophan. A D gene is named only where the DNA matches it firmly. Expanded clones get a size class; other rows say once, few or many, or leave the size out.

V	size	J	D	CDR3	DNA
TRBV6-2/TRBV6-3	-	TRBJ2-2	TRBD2	CASSSTSGGAGELFF	TGTGCCAGCAGTTCCACTAGCGGGGGGGCCGGGGAGCTGTTTTTT
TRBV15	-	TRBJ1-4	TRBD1	CATSRALLQGKGEKLFF	TGTGCCACCAGCAGAGCCTTATTACAGGGGAAGGGTGAAAAACTGTTTTTT
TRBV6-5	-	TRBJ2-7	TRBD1	CASRYYRDSYYEQYF	TGTGCCAGCAGATACTACCGGGACAGCTACTACGAGCAGTACTTC
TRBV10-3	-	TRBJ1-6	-	CAISGVPMNSPLHF	TGTGCCATCAGTGGAGTCCCGATGAATTCACCCCTCCACTTT
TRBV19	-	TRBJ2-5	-	CASSIRQNKETQYF	TGTGCCAGTAGTATCAGGCAGAACAAGGAGACCCAGTACTTC
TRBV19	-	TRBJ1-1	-	CASSIAGAVNTEAFF	TGTGCCAGTAGTATAGCAGGGGCCGTGAACACTGAAGCTTTCTTT
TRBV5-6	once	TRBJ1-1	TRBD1	CASSLSAGGSMNTEAFF	TGTGCCAGCAGCTTGTCGGCAGGGGGCTCCATGAACACTGAAGCTTTCTTT
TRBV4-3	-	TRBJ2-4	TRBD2	CASSQGLAVAKNIQYF	TGCGCCAGCAGCCAAGGACTAGCGGTAGCCAAAAACATTCAGTACTTC
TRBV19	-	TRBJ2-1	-	CASSVAGTPYNEQFF	TGTGCCAGTAGTGTCGCCGGGACACCGTACAATGAGCAGTTCTTC
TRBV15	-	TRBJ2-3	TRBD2	CATSRDLGGRGGYTDTQYF	TGTGCCACCAGCAGAGATTTAGGTGGGCGGGGGGGATACACAGATACGCAGTATTTT
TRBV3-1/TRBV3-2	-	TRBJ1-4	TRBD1	CASSLGQGAGEKLFF	TGTGCCAGCAGCCTCGGACAGGGGGCCGGTGAAAAACTGTTTTTT
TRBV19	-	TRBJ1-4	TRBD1	CASSQTGGREKLFF	TGTGCCAGTAGCCAGACAGGGGGCCGGGAAAAACTGTTTTTT
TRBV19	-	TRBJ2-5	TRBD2	CASSIGLAGGETQYF	TGTGCCAGTAGTATAGGTCTAGCGGGGGGAGAGACCCAGTACTTC
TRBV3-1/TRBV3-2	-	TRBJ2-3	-	CASSRREELSRDTQYF	TGTGCCAGCAGCCGCCGGGAAGAGCTGTCCCGAGATACGCAGTATTTT
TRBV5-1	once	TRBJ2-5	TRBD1	CASSTLTGWETQYF	TGCGCCAGCAGCACCCTGACAGGGTGGGAGACCCAGTACTTC
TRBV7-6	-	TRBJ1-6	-	CASSLVQRGSGNSPLHF	TGTGCCAGCAGCTTAGTCCAAAGGGGGAGCGGTAATTCACCCCTCCACTTT
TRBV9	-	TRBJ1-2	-	CASSVVGGFGYGYTF	TGTGCCAGCAGCGTAGTAGGAGGGTTCGGCTATGGCTACACCTTC
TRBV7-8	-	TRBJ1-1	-	CASSSQGLTEAFF	TGTGCCAGCAGCTCTCAGGGTCTCACTGAAGCTTTCTTT
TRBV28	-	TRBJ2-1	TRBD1	CASSIAGGQGYNEQFF	TGTGCCAGCAGTATTGCAGGTGGACAGGGATACAATGAGCAGTTCTTC
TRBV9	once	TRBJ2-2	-	CASSPRTDPSGELFF	TGTGCCAGCAGCCCCCGGACAGACCCCTCCGGGGAGCTGTTTTTT
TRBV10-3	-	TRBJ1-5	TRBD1	CATQGQPNQPQHF	TGTGCTACGCAGGGACAGCCCAATCAGCCCCAGCATTTT
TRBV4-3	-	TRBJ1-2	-	CASSQDVGSYYGYTF	TGCGCCAGCAGCCAAGATGTGGGCAGCTACTATGGCTACACCTTC
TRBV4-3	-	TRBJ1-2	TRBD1	CASSHLLQGMGYGYTF	TGCGCCAGCAGCCACCTATTACAGGGGATGGGCTATGGCTACACCTTC
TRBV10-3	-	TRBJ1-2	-	CAISESSVNYGYTF	TGTGCCATCAGTGAGTCATCGGTTAACTATGGCTACACCTTC
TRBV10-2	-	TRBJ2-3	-	CASSESNFGGGTDTQYF	TGCGCCAGCAGTGAGTCGAATTTCGGGGGTGGGACAGATACGCAGTATTTT
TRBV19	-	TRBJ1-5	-	CASSPDTPRSNQPQHF	TGTGCCAGTAGTCCTGACACCCCACGAAGCAATCAGCCCCAGCATTTT
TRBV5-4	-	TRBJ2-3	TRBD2	CASSTRLAGQRDTQYF	TGTGCCAGCAGCACCAGACTAGCGGGCCAAAGGGATACGCAGTATTTT
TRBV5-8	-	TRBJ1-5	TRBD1	CASSPGRGNQPQHF	TGTGCCAGCAGCCCGGGCAGGGGGAATCAGCCCCAGCATTTT
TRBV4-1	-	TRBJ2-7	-	CASSQEVSRHYEQYF	TGCGCCAGCAGCCAAGAGGTTTCCAGGCACTACGAGCAGTACTTC
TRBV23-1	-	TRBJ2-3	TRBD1	CASSQLPPGQGAADTQYF	TGCGCCAGCAGTCAACTCCCCCCCGGGCAGGGGGCCGCAGATACGCAGTATTTT
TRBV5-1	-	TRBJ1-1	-	CASSASAIMNTEAWGAGAFF	TGCGCCAGCAGCGCTTCGGCAATAATGAACACTGAAGCTTGGGGTGCGGGAGCTTTCTTT
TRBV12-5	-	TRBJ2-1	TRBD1	CASGLDRDRGLNEQFF	TGTGCTAGTGGTTTGGACCGGGACAGGGGGCTCAATGAGCAGTTCTTC
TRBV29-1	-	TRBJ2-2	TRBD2	CSVVLASGGNTGELFF	TGCAGCGTTGTTTTGGCTAGCGGGGGTAACACCGGGGAGCTGTTTTTT
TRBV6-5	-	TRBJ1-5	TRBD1	CASSRTGGLQPQHF	TGTGCCAGCAGTCGAACAGGGGGCCTCCAGCCCCAGCATTTT
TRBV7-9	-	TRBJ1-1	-	CASSSDGGDTEAFF	TGTGCCAGCAGCTCCGATGGGGGGGACACTGAAGCTTTCTTT
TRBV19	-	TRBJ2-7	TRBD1	CASSIAGGAYEQYF	TGTGCCAGTAGTATCGCAGGGGGCGCGTACGAGCAGTACTTC
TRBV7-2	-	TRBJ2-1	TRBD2	CASSLVAGEVRFF	TGTGCCAGCAGCTTAGTTGCGGGGGAAGTTAGGTTCTTC
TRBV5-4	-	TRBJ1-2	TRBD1	CASRSRDSRANYGYTF	TGTGCCAGCAGATCCCGGGACAGTCGAGCTAACTATGGCTACACCTTC
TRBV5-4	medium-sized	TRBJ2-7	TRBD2	CASSPGGESNSYEQYF	TGTGCCAGCAGCCCCGGGGGGGAGAGTAACTCCTACGAGCAGTACTTC
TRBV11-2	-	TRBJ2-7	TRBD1	CASSLEPYRGQSSYEQYF	TGTGCCAGCAGCTTAGAACCGTACAGGGGCCAGAGCTCCTACGAGCAGTACTTC
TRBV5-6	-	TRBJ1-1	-	CASSFGGKAFF	TGTGCCAGCAGCTTTGGAGGAAAAGCTTTCTTT
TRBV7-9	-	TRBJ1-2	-	CASSTYRGGQNNYGYTF	TGTGCCAGCAGCACCTACCGGGGGGGTCAGAATAACTATGGCTACACCTTC
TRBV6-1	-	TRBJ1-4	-	CASSEAQASLNEKLFF	TGTGCCAGCAGTGAAGCGCAAGCGTCACTGAATGAAAAACTGTTTTTT